Reported below is one T cell receptor (beta chain). Its antigen is unknown. The assay was immunoSEQ multiplex PCR, and TCRdb's table has in-frame clones only and misses some. The profile shows 640,000 or so clones, approximately 79% of them singletons. The source of the sample is a study of shared clonotypes between healthy human individuals. General study findings and limits: Relative to clonotypes present in all four donors, those not shared had lower generation probabilities. Depth was large, yet rarefaction showed that sorted-subset sequencing was incomplete.

The receptor's source is a woman aged 25 to 39 in good health. The specimen sequenced was memory CD4+ T cells sorted from blood. The sample's subset: CD45RA-negative fraction.

The CDR3: CAWSGKAGRQPQHF. CDR3 bases: TGTGCCTGGAGTGGGAAAGCGGGGAGGCAGCCCCAGCATTTT. The gene calls are TRBV30 and TRBJ1-5; the D is unclear. Germline values: CDR1 GTSNPN, CDR2 SVGIG (reference sequence). V lost 1 base and J lost 7, with 14 bases in between. This CDR3 spans 14 amino acids.